A single T cell receptor beta chain is shown here with its context. The clone's antigen remains unknown. Base quality data are lacking; no much larger clone is found one base away. The sample is drawn from a study of blood T cell repertoires in COVID-19 (dated by TCRdb to 2020 to 2021). General notes on the study: The collaborator samples originated in the United States, Italy and Spain and spanned the acute and convalescent phases of COVID-19. A freely available public database, intended as a resource for researchers studying the immune response to SARS-CoV-2, is where the repertoires were released. Where available, HLA class I and class II types were obtained from metadata supplied by the sample provider rather than from assay-based typing. A de-identified subject ID, COVID-19 status, age in years and sex were almost always included in the sample metadata. The prospective study material was composed of cDNA or gDNA derived from T cells, B-cell-depleted T cells, or PBMCs. Samples came from the ongoing ImmuneRACE study (first 160 participants) plus 1,254 subjects from 6 global collaborators. Subjects who had been exposed to COVID-19, were actively infected with it, or had recovered from it provided the deeply sampled blood TCRbeta repertoires that made up the dataset.

The paper as a whole reports these results and caveats: How much clinical and demographic metadata was included differed by source and by participant, and the metadata was provided uncurated.

Collaborating institutions collected whole blood in K2EDTA tubes following their own protocols. Collaborator samples were shipped for TCRbeta analysis as frozen whole blood, isolated PBMCs, or DNA extracted from either sample type. TCRbeta CDR3 regions were amplified from genomic DNA using the immunoSEQ Assay, a bias-controlled multiplex PCR. As for how the authors treated the data: Within the assay, amplification of reference gene primers was used to estimate how many nucleated cells each sample contained. Sequence reads were collapsed and filtered to measure the absolute abundance of every unique TCRbeta CDR3 rearrangement. For each sample, productive Simpson clonality was calculated as the square root of Simpson's diversity index across productive rearrangements. TCRdb took this table from immuneACCESS and kept in-frame rearrangements with V and J called. Such tables lack part of the clones; where checked against another copy, unresolved V genes explain under half of the gap, and the rest is unexplained. That table is the source of V, J and clone size, and D and trimming were worked out from the DNA. Counted in this sample were roughly 250,000 clones; 81% of them appeared once. In total, the top ten clones hold about 2.9% of the sample.

This sequence originates from a woman aged 60-75 years with active or convalescent COVID-19. Sequenced input: peripheral blood.

The encoded CDR3 is CASRRRTGPTGELFF. Read as DNA, the sequence is TGTGCCAGCAGGCGGAGGACAGGGCCCACCGGGGAGCTGTTTTTT. The sequence links TRBV7-8 to TRBJ2-2, with 8 bases matching TRBD1. The CDR3, from cysteine to phenylalanine, totals 15 residues. Just CDR3 DNA is preserved here, 45 bases in frame from base 1. Reading the germline V gene gives CDR1 SGHVS and CDR2 FQNEAQ. Clipping removes 6 bases from V and 4 bases from J, with 7 as the unmatched junction base count.